The entry below gives a single T cell receptor (beta chain) sequence along with its context. Between the trimmed V and J ends, which lost 4 bases and 0 bases, there was a span of 6 bases. Germline assignment: CDR1 SGHTA and CDR2 FQGTGA. This CDR3 region has 13 residues. The data were taken from a study of graft-versus-host responses after intestinal transplantation. The assay was immunoSEQ multiplex PCR, and TCRdb's table has in-frame clones only and misses some. The sample lists 8,000 to 9,000 clones; roughly 29% were seen once. The sample in question was alloreactive CD4+ T cells from a mixed lymphocyte reaction culture, obtained before intestinal transplant. Subset defined: CFSE-low proliferating T cells sorted from roughly six-day pre-transplant mixed lymphocyte reaction (GvH or HvG direction). The receptor was isolated from a human patient who received an intestinal transplant. The chain employs TRBV7-3 and TRBJ1-1, with D unresolved. CDR3 residues: CASSSSLNTEAFF. In DNA, the CDR3 is TGTGCCAGCAGCTCCTCCTTGAACACTGAAGCTTTCTTT.